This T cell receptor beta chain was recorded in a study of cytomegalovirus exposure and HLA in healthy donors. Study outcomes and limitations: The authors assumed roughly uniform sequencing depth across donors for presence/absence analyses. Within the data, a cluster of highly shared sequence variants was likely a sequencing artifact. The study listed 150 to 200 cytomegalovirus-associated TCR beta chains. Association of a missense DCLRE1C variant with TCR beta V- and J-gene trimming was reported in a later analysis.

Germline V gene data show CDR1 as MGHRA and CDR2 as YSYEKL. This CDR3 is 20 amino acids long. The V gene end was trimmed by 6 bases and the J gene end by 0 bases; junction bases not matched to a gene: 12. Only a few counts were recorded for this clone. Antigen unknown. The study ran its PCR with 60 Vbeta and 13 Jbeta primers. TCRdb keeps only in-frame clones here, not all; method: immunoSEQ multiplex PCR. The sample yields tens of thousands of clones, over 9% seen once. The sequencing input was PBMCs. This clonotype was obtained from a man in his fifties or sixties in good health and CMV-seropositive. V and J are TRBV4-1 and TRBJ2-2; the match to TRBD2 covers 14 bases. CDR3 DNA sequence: TGCGCCAGCAGTGAACACCCGGGACTAGCGGGAGCCGCGAACACCGGGGAGCTGTTTTTT. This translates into CASSEHPGLAGAANTGELFF.